This note documents a single TCR beta chain sequence. Its antigen is as yet unknown. With a much larger clone just one base away, this may be a read error. The CDR3 is 16 amino acids. Germline loops: CDR1 SGDLS, CDR2 YYNGEE. Four subsets defined by CD45RA and CD27 were sorted after CD3, CD4, CD8 and live/dead staining. These data are taken from a study of naive and memory T cell subsets. Two oligonucleotides, mixed equimolar, formed the beta constant-region primer covering TRBC1 and TRBC2. Four rounds of PCR amplified the ligated cDNA using nested alpha and beta constant-region primers plus SP2. One entry per CDR3 protein results from TCRdb running MiXCR on the UMI-ligation and nested PCR reads. The profile shows approximately 16,000 distinct CDR3 sequences, roughly 10% of them singletons. Study-wide results and caveats: Between naive and memory subsets, TCR abundance power law exponents differed.

This TCR was recovered from a human donor in good health. What was sequenced was central memory CD8+ T cells from blood. The chain joins TRBV9 to TRBJ1-1; TRBD1 matches at 7 bases. The CDR3 here is CVSSVAWWTGNTEAFF. The CDR3 nucleotides are TGTGTCAGCAGCGTAGCTTGGTGGACAGGGAACACTGAAGCTTTCTTT.